What follows are 11 T cell receptor beta chains derived from one specimen sequenced in a study of regulatory T cells in long-lasting Graves disease. Libraries of TCR beta came from iRepertoire HTBI primers plus Arm-PCR of CDR3 regions. TCRdb redid the calling of the multiplex PCR reads with MiXCR, one entry per CDR3 protein. Of under 250,000 distinct CDR3 sequences detected, around 20% appear once; the ten largest clones hold approximately 13%. Time point specified: newly diagnosed GD, antithyroid drugs for less than 3 months. Preparation of the TCR library used RNA extracted from PBMCs. The sample consisted of peripheral blood mononuclear cells (PBMCs), taken at new diagnosis, from a patient treated with antithyroid drugs. The receptors originated from a female donor with Graves disease.

This clonotype was detected ten times or more. V and J are TRBV6-1 and TRBJ2-6, with 8 bases fitting TRBD2. Looked up from germline, CDR1 is MNHNS and CDR2 is SASEGT. CDR3 length equals 18 residues. The V segment lost 2 bases and the J segment 0 bases; nucleotides outside the gene matches: 6. The CDR3 loop reads CASSEKTSAHSGANVLTF. CDR3 sequence (DNA): TGTGCCAGCAGTGAAAAGACTAGCGCGCACTCTGGGGCCAACGTCCTGACTTTC.

This clonotype was seen at least ten times. J is TRBJ2-3 and V is TRBV10-1; TRBD2 matches at 8 bases. The CDR3 spans 15 residues. Unmatched junction bases numbered 7, after V lost 4 bases and J lost 4 bases. Germline CDR1 WNHNN, CDR2 SYGVQD (reference sequence). The DNA for the CDR3 is TGCGCCAGCAGTGCACGGGAGGGCCAGGCAGATACGCAGTATTTT. It encodes CASSAREGQADTQYF.

About this clonotype: With a much larger clone just one base away, this may be a read error. The chain employs TRBV15 and TRBJ2-7; the match to TRBD1 covers 7 bases. The CDR3 has 15 amino acids. Germline lookup yields CDR1 LNHNV and CDR2 YYDKDF (reference sequence). The CDR3 loop is CATGREGTATYEQYF. The CDR3 DNA sequence: TGTGCCACCGGCAGAGAGGGGACAGCCACCTACGAGCAGTACTTC.

This clonotype was counted ten times or more. The chain carries TRBV12-3 or TRBV12-4 and TRBJ2-1, with D possibly TRBD2 on 5 matching bases. CDR3 size: 11 residues. Trimming took 6 bases from V and 7 from J, leaving 7 bases between them. The CDR3 DNA follows: TGTGCCAGCAGCCCGGGAAATGAGCAGTTCTTC. This gives the protein CASSPGNEQFF.

This sequence joins TRBV19 and TRBJ2-1, with D maybe TRBD2 (6 bases). CDR1 is LNHDA, CDR2 SQIVND, per germline (reference sequence). Between the trimmed V and J ends, which lost 10 bases and 8 bases, there was a span of 21 bases. The CDR3 is made up of 14 amino acids. The CDR3 sequence: CATRLGPSTHEQFF. The CDR3 coding sequence is TGTGCCACCCGACTAGGGCCCTCTACACATGAGCAGTTCTTC.

V is TRBV5-4 and J is TRBJ2-2; 11 nucleotides agree with TRBD2. Trimming took 2 bases from V and 7 from J; bases not matched to a gene: 10. CDR1 and CDR2 from the germline V gene are SGHNT and YYREEE (reference sequence). This CDR3 has 17 amino acids. CDR3 nucleotide sequence: TGTGCCAGCAGCTTCGGCGGGACTAGCGGTAGAGGCGGGGAGCTGTTTTTT. Translation gives CASSFGGTSGRGGELFF.

This clonotype was recorded many times. V gene TRBV20-1 combines with J gene TRBJ2-5; TRBD1 matches at 9 bases. The CDR3 has 14 residues. Trimming cost V 3 bases and J 3 bases; bases outside gene matches: 5. Germline assignment: CDR1 DFQATT and CDR2 SNEGSKA (reference sequence). The CDR3 loop reads CSARKTGGEETQYF. The CDR3 DNA reads TGCAGTGCTAGGAAGACAGGGGGGGAAGAGACCCAGTACTTC.

This clonotype has a count of ten or more. The V gene is TRBV6-1, the J gene TRBJ1-1; tentative D call: TRBD1 (6 bases). The germline gives CDR1 MNHNS, CDR2 SASEGT. CDR3 length: 17 amino acids. V lost 5 bases to trimming and J lost 5 bases, with 24 bases between them. As DNA, the CDR3 is TGTGCCAGCAGTCACCGAAAGGGGGGCCGGGGGTGGACTGAAGCTTTCTTT. Translated, it gives CASSHRKGGRGWTEAFF.

This clonotype was detected ten times or more. The rearrangement joins TRBV12-3 or TRBV12-4 to TRBJ1-4, with D uncertain. The CDR3 loop spans 14 amino acids. Trimming stripped 6 bases from V and 3 bases from J, with 11 bases between. CDR3 sequence: CASRRSEANEKLFF. The CDR3 DNA is TGTGCCAGCAGGAGGAGTGAGGCTAATGAAAAACTGTTTTTT.

About this clonotype: A read error may be the cause here, since a much bigger clone is one base away. The CDR3 DNA reads as TGCAGTGCTAGGATACAGGGAGTGGCGGAGACCCAGTACTTC. This sequence encodes CSARIQGVAETQYF. The V gene is TRBV20-1, the J gene TRBJ2-5, with D maybe TRBD1 (6 bases). This CDR3 comprises 14 residues. Trimming pared 3 bases from V and 5 bases from J, leaving 16 bases between. The germline CDR1 and CDR2 sequences are DFQATT and SNEGSKA (reference sequence).

Ten or more counts support this clonotype. This sequence joins TRBV20-1 and TRBJ1-1, with no clear D. Looked up from germline, CDR1 is DFQATT and CDR2 is SNEGSKA (reference sequence). This CDR3 region has 13 residues. V lost 6 bases, J lost 0 bases, and 11 bases lay in between. The CDR3 DNA sequence: TGCAGTGCCCCGGGCAGTTTGAACACTGAAGCTTTCTTT. Amino acid sequence: CSAPGSLNTEAFF.